This T cell receptor beta chain was sequenced during a study of T cells in Graves' hyperthyroidism and ophthalmopathy. Study-level results: Ophthalmopathy was identified by the model a median roughly 6.5 months ahead of onset.

This clonotype came up many times. Its matching antigen is unknown. V lost 8 bases to trimming and J lost 1 base, with 9 bases between them. CDR1 and CDR2 (germline): LNHDA, SQIVND (reference sequence). CDR3 length: 13 residues. Template material for amplifying TCR beta CDR3 regions consisted of RNA transcripts. The TCR CDR3 was amplified in a first-round RT-PCR using the HTBI primer set. TCRdb recomputed calls from the multiplex PCR reads with MiXCR, one row per CDR3 protein. The table shows approximately 870,000 distinct CDR3 sequences, with 35% to 40% occurring only once. The TCR was taken from a man between 18 and 35 years old with Graves' hyperthyroidism. Sample: blood. This chain connects TRBV19 to TRBJ1-5, with D possibly being TRBD1 (5 bases). CDR3 loop: CASVDRSNQPQHF. As DNA, the CDR3 is TGTGCCAGTGTCGACAGAAGCAATCAGCCCCAGCATTTT.